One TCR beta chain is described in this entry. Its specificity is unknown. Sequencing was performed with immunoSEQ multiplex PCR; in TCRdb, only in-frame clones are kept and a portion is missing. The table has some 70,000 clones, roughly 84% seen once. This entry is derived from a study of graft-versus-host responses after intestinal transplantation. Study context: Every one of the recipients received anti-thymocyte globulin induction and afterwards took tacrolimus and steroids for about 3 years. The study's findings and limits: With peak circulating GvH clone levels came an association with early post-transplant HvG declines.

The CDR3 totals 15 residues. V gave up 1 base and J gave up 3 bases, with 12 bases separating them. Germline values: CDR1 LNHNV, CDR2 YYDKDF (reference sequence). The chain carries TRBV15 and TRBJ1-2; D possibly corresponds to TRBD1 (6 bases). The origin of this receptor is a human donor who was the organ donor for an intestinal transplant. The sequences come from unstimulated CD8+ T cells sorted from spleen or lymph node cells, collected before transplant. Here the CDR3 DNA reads TGTGCCACCAGCAGAGTACCAGGGGAGGACTATGGCTACACCTTC. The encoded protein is CATSRVPGEDYGYTF.